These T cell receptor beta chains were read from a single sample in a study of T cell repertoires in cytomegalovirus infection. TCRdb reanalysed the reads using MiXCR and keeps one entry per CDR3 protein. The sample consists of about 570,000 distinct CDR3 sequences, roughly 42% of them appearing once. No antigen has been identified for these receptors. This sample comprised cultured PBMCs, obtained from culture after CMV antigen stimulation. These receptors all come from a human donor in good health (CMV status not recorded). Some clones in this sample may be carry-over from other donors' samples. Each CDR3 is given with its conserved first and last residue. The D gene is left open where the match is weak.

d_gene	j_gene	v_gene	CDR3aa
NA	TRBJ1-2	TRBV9	CASSVVAGNYGYTF
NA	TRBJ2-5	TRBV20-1	CSASSETQYF
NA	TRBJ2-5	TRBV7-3	CASSPLGAAHQETQYF
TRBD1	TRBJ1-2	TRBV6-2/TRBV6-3	CASAIPGGPYGYTF
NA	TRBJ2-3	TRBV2	CASSDQTSTDTQYF
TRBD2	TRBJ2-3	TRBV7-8	CASSLARGGTDTQYF
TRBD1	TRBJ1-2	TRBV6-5	CASSHDPGTGSYGYTF
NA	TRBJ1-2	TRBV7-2	CASSPLRNYGYTF
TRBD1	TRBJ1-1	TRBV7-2	CASRQGIEAFF
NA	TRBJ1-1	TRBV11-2	CASSPRIANTEAFF
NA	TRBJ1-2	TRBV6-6	CASSSPGGYTF
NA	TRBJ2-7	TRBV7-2	CASSLALVRAYEQYF